The 13 T cell receptor beta chains below all came from one sample that was sequenced in a study of blood T cell repertoires in COVID-19. The method was immunoSEQ multiplex PCR; TCRdb's version includes in-frame clones alone and lacks a portion of them. Here the sample spans roughly 570,000 clones, approximately 88% being singletons. Sequencing used peripheral blood. Receptors were obtained from a woman aged 50 to 60 with COVID-19, enrolled during active disease.

The V call is TRBV3-1 (or the pseudogene TRBV3-2), the J call TRBJ2-1; tentative D call: TRBD2 (5 bases). V shed 5 bases and J shed 3 bases, with 11 bases lying between them. Germline V lookup: CDR1 LGHDT, CDR2 YNNKEL (reference sequence). CDR3 length: 14 amino acids. CDR3 bases: TGTGCCAGCAGCGGCTACCGGGACTACAATGAGCAGTTCTTC. Amino acids: CASSGYRDYNEQFF.

This clone was seen only once. The J gene is TRBJ1-1, the V gene TRBV12-5, with 8 bases that match TRBD1. The CDR3 has 14 amino acids. Germline assignment: CDR1 LGHNT and CDR2 FRNRAP. V lost 6 bases and J lost 5; bases outside the gene matches: 8. The CDR3 region has the DNA TGTGCTAGTGGCCTACAGGGGGTATATACTGAAGCTTTCTTT. Encoded protein: CASGLQGVYTEAFF.

The CDR3 DNA reads TGTGCCTGGAGTGTACGCCAGCTGATAACTATAGGTGGCTACACCTTC. The encoded protein is CAWSVRQLITIGGYTF. The V gene is TRBV30, the J gene TRBJ1-2, with D unclear. The CDR3 has 16 amino acids. CDR1 and CDR2 from the germline V gene are GTSNPN and SVGIG (reference sequence). V was pared by 0 bases and J by 7 bases, with 21 bases between. Full variable domain (rest looked up from reference TRBV30 and TRBJ1-2): SQTIHQWPATLVQPVGSPLSLECTVEGTSNPNLYWYRQAAGRGLQLLFYSVGIGQISSEVPQNLSASRPQDRQFILSSKKLLLSDSGFYLCAWSVRQLITIGGYTFGSGTRLTVV.

This clone appeared a single time. V and J are TRBV2 and TRBJ1-2; unclear D gene. V lost 2 bases and J lost 1, with 14 bases in between. This CDR3 spans 16 amino acids. Germline V CDR1 and CDR2: SNHLY, FYNNEI. The CDR3 is CASSELSRLNNYGYTF. The CDR3 nucleotides read TGTGCCAGCAGTGAACTTTCACGACTGAATAACTATGGCTACACCTTC.

The chain joins TRBV6-2 or TRBV6-3 to TRBJ1-2, with TRBD1 identical over 7 bases. Germline CDR1 reads MNHEY; CDR2 reads SVGEGT. V dropped 5 bases and J dropped 2; count of bases not matched to a gene: 14. The CDR3 has 17 amino acids. The CDR3: CASSRPQNRGLNYGYTF. The DNA for the CDR3 is TGTGCCAGCAGTCGCCCCCAAAACAGGGGCCTGAACTATGGCTACACCTTC.

This chain uses TRBV3-1 (or the pseudogene TRBV3-2) with TRBJ1-6; 7 bases are shared with TRBD1. Germline CDR1 is LGHDT and CDR2 is YNNKEL (reference sequence). CDR3 length: 15 amino acids. V was clipped by 1 base and J by 7 bases; unmatched bases: 4. The CDR3 spells CASSQVRQGNSPLHF. CDR3 sequence (DNA): TGTGCCAGCAGCCAAGTCCGACAGGGAAATTCACCCCTCCACTTT.

The rearrangement links TRBV10-3 to TRBJ2-7; 11 nucleotides agree with TRBD2. CDR3 length: 16 residues. Germline CDR1 reads ENHRY; CDR2 reads SYGVKD. With 4 bases clipped from V and 2 bases from J, the junction kept 7 bases outside the gene matches. This CDR3 is CAISGRGTSGPYEQYF. The CDR3 DNA reads TGTGCCATCAGTGGAAGAGGGACTAGCGGCCCCTACGAGCAGTACTTC.

The chain is built from TRBV19 and TRBJ2-7; a weak D match, TRBD1 (5 bases). CDR1 is LNHDA, CDR2 SQIVND, per germline (reference sequence). CDR3 length: 15 amino acids. V was trimmed by 4 bases and J by 2 bases, leaving 15 bases between them. The CDR3 DNA reads as TGTGCCAGTAGTAGCCGACAGCTAATGACCTACGAGCAGTACTTC. It encodes CASSSRQLMTYEQYF.

The chain couples TRBV5-1 to TRBJ2-7; weak D call: TRBD1 (6 bases). Germline V gene sequence: CDR1 SGHRS, CDR2 YFSETQ. The ends were cut back, 0 bases at V and 4 bases at J, with 11 bases in the middle. The CDR3 spans 14 residues. The CDR3 is CASSLGTAVYEQYF. CDR3 DNA sequence: TGCGCCAGCAGCTTGGGGACAGCCGTTTACGAGCAGTACTTC.

V gene TRBV29-1 combines with J gene TRBJ2-7, with 10 positions matching TRBD1. The germline gives CDR1 SQVTM, CDR2 ANQGSEA. With V trimmed by 0 bases and J by 2 bases, 10 bases remained unmatched. The CDR3 sequence is 17 residues long. Here the CDR3 DNA reads TGCAGCGTTGAAGATCTCCGGGACAGGGGAGACCCCTACGAGCAGTACTTC. Protein: CSVEDLRDRGDPYEQYF.

V is TRBV7-9 and J is TRBJ1-2; D unclear. The length of the CDR3 is 14 residues. V lost 1 base and J 4 bases, leaving 10 bases between the germline ends. Germline V CDR1 and CDR2: SEHNR, FQNEAQ (reference sequence). Here the CDR3 reads CASSLVGIGYGYTF. CDR3 nucleotides: TGTGCCAGCAGCTTAGTTGGTATCGGCTATGGCTACACCTTC.

The rearrangement joins TRBV24-1 to TRBJ2-3; 14 nucleotides agree with TRBD2. CDR1 is KGHDR, CDR2 SFDVKD, per germline. CDR3 length: 15 amino acids. The junction had 8 bases not matched to a gene; V was cut back by 10 bases and J by 6 bases. The CDR3 loop reads CATQTSGGDSDTQYF. Written as DNA, the CDR3 is TGTGCCACTCAGACTAGCGGGGGGGACAGCGATACGCAGTATTTT.

This rearrangement joins TRBV9 to TRBJ2-1; 9 positions agree with TRBD1. The CDR3 is made up of 15 amino acids. Germline CDR1 is SGDLS and CDR2 is YYNGEE. With V trimmed by 6 bases and J by 4 bases, 8 bases remained unmatched. The DNA of the CDR3 is TGTGCCAGCACCTTAACCGGGACAGGGTACAATGAGCAGTTCTTC. Translation gives CASTLTGTGYNEQFF. The full variable domain, rest sourced from reference TRBV9 and TRBJ2-1, is DSGVTQTPKHLITATGQRVTLRCSPRSGDLSVYWYQQSLDQGLQFLIQYYNGEERAKGNILERFSAQQFPDLHSELNLSSLELGDSALYFCASTLTGTGYNEQFFGPGTRLTVL.